The next 22 T cell receptor beta chains were all read from a single sample in a study of graft-versus-host responses after intestinal transplantation. Their target antigens are unknown. Libraries were prepared by immunoSEQ multiplex PCR; TCRdb keeps only in-frame clonotypes and omits some of them. The sample carries 95,000 to 150,000 clones, around 93% recorded once. The specimen was unstimulated CD4+ T cells sorted from spleen or lymph node cells, collected before intestinal transplant. The receptors were gathered from a human donor who received an intestinal transplant.

This chain joins TRBV10-1 and TRBJ2-1; 11 bases map to TRBD2. Germline V gene lookup returns CDR1 WNHNN and CDR2 SYGVQD (reference sequence). The CDR3 is 17 amino acids. After removal of 2 bases from V and 9 bases from J, the junction contained 12 bases not matched to a gene. The CDR3 loop is CASSEGSSGRASLEQFF. CDR3 in DNA: TGCGCCAGCAGTGAGGGGAGTAGCGGGAGGGCTAGTCTTGAGCAGTTCTTC.

The chain carries TRBV7-8 and TRBJ1-1, with D tentatively TRBD1 (5 bases). This CDR3 comprises 15 residues. V was clipped by 3 bases and J by 4 bases, with 15 bases between them. In germline, CDR1 is SGHVS, CDR2 FQNEAQ. In DNA, the CDR3 is TGTGCCAGCAGCTTTAAGTTACGGGGCGGCACTGAAGCTTTCTTT. As protein: CASSFKLRGGTEAFF.

On this clone: The CDR3 ends on some other residue instead of the conserved phenylalanine or tryptophan, so this is likely a read error. The rearrangement uses TRBV28 and TRBJ2-2; 8 nucleotides agree with TRBD1. Trimming took 6 bases from V and 6 from J; bases not matched to a gene: 9. The CDR3 totals 15 residues. Per the germline V gene, CDR1 is MDHEN and CDR2 is SYDVKM. The CDR3 reads CASRPGQVFSGELFS. CDR3 nucleotide sequence: TGTGCCAGCAGGCCGGGACAGGTGTTTTCCGGGGAGCTGTTTTCT.

The chain couples TRBV2 to TRBJ1-5; 9 positions match TRBD1. J lost 7 bases, V lost 5 bases, and 9 bases had no gene match. From germline, CDR1 is SNHLY and CDR2 FYNNEI. The CDR3 has 15 residues. The CDR3 here is CASSRLTGGGQPQHF. The CDR3 DNA follows: TGTGCCAGCAGTCGTTTAACAGGGGGCGGACAGCCCCAGCATTTT.

The chain joins TRBV18 to TRBJ2-7, with unresolved D. V was cut by 3 bases and J by 7 bases, with 13 bases left in between. The length of the CDR3 is 13 residues. In germline, CDR1 is KGHSH, CDR2 LQKENI. DNA for the CDR3: TGTGCCAGCTCACCTCCGGGCCACCAGGAGCAGTACTTC. Translation: CASSPPGHQEQYF.

The chain is built from TRBV25-1 and TRBJ1-2; 10 bases map to TRBD1. The CDR3 sequence is 16 residues long. Germline V gene sequence: CDR1 MGHDK, CDR2 SYGVNS. J was trimmed by 4 bases and V by 3 bases; bases with no gene match: 8. The CDR3: CASSDTDRGRVYGYTF. The CDR3 DNA is TGTGCCAGCAGTGACACTGACAGGGGGCGAGTCTATGGCTACACCTTC.

CDR3 in amino acids: CAPNRGNTEAFF. In DNA form, the CDR3 reads TGTGCCCCGAACAGGGGGAACACTGAAGCTTTCTTT. V gene TRBV7-9 combines with J gene TRBJ1-1; 7 bases line up with TRBD1. Losses at the gene ends were 11 bases for V and 1 base for J; bases not matched to a gene: 4. The V gene's germline CDR1 is SEHNR and CDR2 FQNEAQ (reference sequence). CDR3 length equals 12 residues.

The chain employs TRBV6-5 and TRBJ2-7, with D possibly being TRBD2 (6 bases). The CDR3 contains 13 residues. Germline V lookup: CDR1 MNHEY, CDR2 SVGAGI. V lost 2 bases and J lost 6, with 11 bases in between. The CDR3 sequence: CASSYIGEAEQYF. In DNA form, the CDR3 reads TGTGCCAGCAGTTACATCGGGGAGGCCGAGCAGTACTTC.

The V call is TRBV27, the J call TRBJ2-7, with TRBD2 matching 9 bases. Germline V gene lookup returns CDR1 MNHEY and CDR2 SMNVEV (reference sequence). The V segment lost 8 bases and the J segment 3 bases; nucleotides outside the gene matches: 11. The CDR3 has 15 residues. This CDR3 is CASRRLAGPGYEQYF. The CDR3 DNA reads TGTGCCAGCCGGCGTCTAGCGGGACCAGGCTACGAGCAGTACTTC.

This clone was seen only once. This chain joins TRBV14 and TRBJ2-7; D unresolved. The CDR3 extends over 13 amino acids. V shed 4 bases and J shed 6 bases, with 13 bases lying between them. Germline V gene sequence: CDR1 SGHDN, CDR2 FVKESK. The CDR3 spells CASSPEVSVEQYF. The CDR3 bases are TGTGCCAGCAGCCCAGAGGTGAGCGTCGAGCAGTACTTC. The full variable domain, its missing parts supplied by reference TRBV14 and TRBJ2-7, is EAGVTQFPSHSVIEKGQTVTLRCDPISGHDNLYWYRRVMGKEIKFLLHFVKESKQDESGMPNNRFLAERTGGTYSTLKVQPAELEDSGVYFCASSPEVSVEQYFGPGTRLTVT.

This clone was observed once. V is TRBV28 and J is TRBJ1-5, with D tentatively TRBD1 (5 bases). The CDR3 covers 16 residues. Trimming took off 5 bases at V and 2 bases at J, with 16 bases between the two ends. Germline V gene lookup returns CDR1 MDHEN and CDR2 SYDVKM. CDR3 residues: CASSLRGRGGNQPQHF. The DNA of the CDR3 is TGTGCCAGCAGTCTCCGGGGGAGGGGTGGCAATCAGCCCCAGCATTTT. Complete variable domain (other parts from reference TRBV28 and TRBJ1-5): DVKVTQSSRYLVKRTGEKVFLECVQDMDHENMFWYRQDPGLGLRLIYFSYDVKMKEKGDIPEGYSVSREKKERFSLILESASTNQTSMYLCASSLRGRGGNQPQHFGDGTRLSIL.

V gene TRBV5-5 combines with J gene TRBJ1-3; 9 positions agree with TRBD1. Germline-derived CDR1 and CDR2 are SGHKS and YYEKEE (reference sequence). This CDR3 is built from 19 residues. Trimming took 4 bases from V and 3 from J; bases not matched to a gene: 17. Here the CDR3 reads CASSPLPAGTGIIGNTIYF. The CDR3 bases are TGTGCCAGCAGCCCCCTCCCCGCCGGGACAGGGATTATTGGAAACACCATATATTTT.

The chain employs TRBV6-5 and TRBJ2-6; D gene ambiguous. CDR1 MNHEY and CDR2 SVGAGI come from the germline V gene. Trimming removed 2 bases at V and 2 bases at J, with 7 bases between. This CDR3 has 15 amino acids. The CDR3 reads CASSYQGTGANVLTF. CDR3 coding DNA: TGTGCCAGCAGTTACCAAGGGACTGGGGCCAACGTCCTGACTTTC.

The chain is built from TRBV27 and TRBJ2-7; no definite D call. The V and J ends lost 0 bases and 1 base respectively, with 13 bases between them. The CDR3 has 16 amino acids. Germline lookup yields CDR1 MNHEY and CDR2 SMNVEV (reference sequence). In nucleotides, the CDR3 is TGTGCCAGCAGTTTATCGTGGCAGGCAGTATCCTACGAGCAGTACTTC. Its protein is CASSLSWQAVSYEQYF.

This rearrangement joins TRBV7-9 to TRBJ2-7; a weak D match, TRBD1 (6 bases). The V end was cut by 5 bases, the J end by 3 bases, with 11 bases between. Germline CDR1 is SEHNR and CDR2 is FQNEAQ (reference sequence). This CDR3 region has 13 residues. CDR3 DNA sequence: TGTGCCAGCAGCACCCGGACAGACTACGAGCAGTACTTC. Its translation: CASSTRTDYEQYF.

This sequence joins TRBV5-6 and TRBJ2-7, with 8 bases lining up with TRBD1. Germline V lookup: CDR1 SGHDT, CDR2 YYEEEE. The CDR3 is 14 amino acids. V lost 0 bases, J lost 2 bases, and 1 base stayed unmatched. CDR3 residues: CASSLGTGTYEQYF. CDR3 nucleotides: TGTGCCAGCAGCTTGGGGACAGGGACCTACGAGCAGTACTTC. The full variable domain, its missing parts supplied by reference TRBV5-6 and TRBJ2-7, is DAGVTQSPTHLIKTRGQQVTLRCSPKSGHDTVSWYQQALGQGPQFIFQYYEEEERQRGNFPDRFSGHQFPNYSSELNVNALLLGDSALYLCASSLGTGTYEQYFGPGTRLTVT.

J is TRBJ1-2 and V is TRBV7-9; D call uncertain. V was shortened by 5 bases and J by 5 bases, with 18 bases between the two germline ends. This CDR3 contains 15 residues. The germline CDR1 and CDR2 sequences are SEHNR and FQNEAQ (reference sequence). CDR3 sequence reads: CASSAAGVNRYGYTF. In nucleotides, the CDR3 is TGTGCCAGCAGCGCGGCCGGGGTAAACCGATATGGCTACACCTTC.

V and J are TRBV25-1 and TRBJ1-2, with 7 bases that match TRBD1. The CDR3 contains 16 residues. Losses at the gene ends were 2 bases for V and 6 bases for J; bases not matched to a gene: 12. The germline V gene encodes CDR1 MGHDK and CDR2 SYGVNS. CDR3 region: CASSEGLGGGWDGYTF. In DNA, the CDR3 is TGTGCCAGCAGTGAAGGCCTAGGAGGGGGCTGGGATGGCTACACCTTC.

This rearrangement joins TRBV4-2 to TRBJ2-7, with 7 nucleotides matching TRBD2. Germline CDR1 LGHNA, CDR2 YNFKEQ. This CDR3 region has 15 residues. The ends lost 1 base at V and 2 bases at J; junction bases unmatched: 5. CDR3 sequence: CASSQGGGATYEQYF. The CDR3 coding sequence is TGTGCCAGCAGCCAAGGGGGGGGAGCCACCTACGAGCAGTACTTC.

The chain combines TRBV6-1 with TRBJ1-1, with D uncertain. Trimming left V 5 bases short and J 10 bases short, with 14 bases between. The CDR3 has 12 residues. Germline lookup yields CDR1 MNHNS and CDR2 SASEGT. In DNA form, the CDR3 reads TGTGCCAGCAGTCCCGTTATCAGGACAGCTTTCTTT. Encoded protein: CASSPVIRTAFF.

The chain has TRBV27 and TRBJ2-4; 9 positions match TRBD1. Germline trimming cut 2 bases from V and 1 base from J; bases unmatched to any gene: 15. Germline CDR1 is MNHEY and CDR2 is SMNVEV (reference sequence). There are 20 residues in the CDR3. CDR3 residues: CASSLRWGTGRTEAKNIQYF. The CDR3 DNA reads TGTGCCAGCAGTTTACGGTGGGGGACAGGGAGAACGGAGGCCAAAAACATTCAGTACTTC.

The CDR3 bases are TGTGCCACCAGCAGAGATCGGCCGAGGGGGAATGAGCAGTTCTTC. Its protein product is CATSRDRPRGNEQFF. The V and J genes are TRBV15 and TRBJ2-1; TRBD1 is a possible D gene (6 bases). The V end was cut by 0 bases, the J end by 7 bases, with 13 bases between. The germline V gene has CDR1 LNHNV and CDR2 YYDKDF (reference sequence). The CDR3 runs to 15 residues.